What follows describes a single T cell receptor beta chain. Its target antigen remains unknown. The record has no base qualities; no much larger clone is one base away. These data originate in a study of control samples from healthy donors and cancer patients (dated by TCRdb to the early 2020s). The receptor library was made with the immunoSEQ multiplex PCR assay. TCRdb's version of the immuneACCESS table is confined to in-frame rearrangements and falls short of the full clone set. An unresolved V gene accounts for under half of the shortfall where checked; the remainder is of unknown origin. The sample includes around 86,000 clones, with approximately 90% observed a single time. Of the sample, 1.9% is held by the ten largest clones. Sequencing was performed on PBMCs. This TCR derives from an older woman with head and neck cancer.

The encoded CDR3 is CATLVWNRGHDEQYF. Read as DNA, the sequence is TGTGCCACCCTAGTGTGGAACAGGGGGCATGACGAGCAGTACTTC. Recombination linked TRBV6-4 to TRBJ2-7, with 9 bases matching TRBD1. Including the terminal cysteine and phenylalanine, the CDR3 comprises 15 residues. The CDR3 DNA has 45 bases and is translated from base 1. The CDR1 and CDR2 encoded by the germline V gene are MRHNA and SNTAGT. Clipping removes 10 bases from V and 5 bases from J, with 15 as the unmatched junction base count.